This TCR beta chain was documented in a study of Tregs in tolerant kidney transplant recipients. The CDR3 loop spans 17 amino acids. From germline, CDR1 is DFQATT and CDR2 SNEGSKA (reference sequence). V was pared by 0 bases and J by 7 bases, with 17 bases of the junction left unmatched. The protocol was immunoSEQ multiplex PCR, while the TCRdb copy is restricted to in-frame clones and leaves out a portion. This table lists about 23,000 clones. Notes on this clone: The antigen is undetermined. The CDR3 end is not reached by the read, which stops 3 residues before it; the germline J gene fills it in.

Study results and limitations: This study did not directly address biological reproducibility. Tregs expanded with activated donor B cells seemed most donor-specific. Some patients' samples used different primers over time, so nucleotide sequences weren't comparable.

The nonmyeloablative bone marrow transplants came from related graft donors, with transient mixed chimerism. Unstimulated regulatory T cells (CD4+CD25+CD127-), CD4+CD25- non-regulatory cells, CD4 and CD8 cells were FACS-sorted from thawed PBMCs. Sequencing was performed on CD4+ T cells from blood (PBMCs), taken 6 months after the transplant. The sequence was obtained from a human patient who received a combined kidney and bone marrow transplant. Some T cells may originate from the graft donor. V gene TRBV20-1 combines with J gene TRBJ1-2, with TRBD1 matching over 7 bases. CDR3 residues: CSARDQGRGRSVSGYTF. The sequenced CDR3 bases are TGCAGTGCTAGAGATCAGGGAAGGGGGCGCAGCGTATCTGGC.